The clone carrying this TCR beta chain has at least ten counts. The sample comes from a study of T-cell memory formation after mild COVID-19. Germline V CDR1 and CDR2: SGHRS, YFSETQ. V was trimmed by 4 bases and J by 5 bases, leaving 15 bases between them. The CDR3 covers 14 residues. Using its own MiXCR run on the 5' RACE reads, TCRdb lists one record per CDR3 protein. The repertoire holds 130,000 to 150,000 distinct CDR3 sequences, with about 19% as singletons. The chain recombines TRBV5-1 with TRBJ2-5; D not resolved. Sequencing input: PBMCs or a T cell subset sorted from them (not recorded which). This sequence was found in an adult woman who had mild COVID-19 (a few samples of this study predate the infection). Cell type and time point are not known. The DNA for the CDR3 is TGCGCCAGCAGCATCAGGAATTTTGAGGAGACCCAGTACTTC. The encoded protein is CASSIRNFEETQYF.